These 17 T cell receptor beta chains were all obtained from the same sample, sequenced in a study of human T cells and chemical hapten exposure. TCRdb reprocessed the RACE reads via MiXCR and lists one record per CDR3 protein. The repertoire includes 75,000 to 100,000 distinct CDR3 sequences, 10% of them detected once, and less than 2.5% sits in the top ten. Specified time point: patch test 1, 2 weeks after DPC sensitization. Described treatment: therapeutic diphenylcyclopropenone sensitization with weekly scalp DPC. Sequenced here: whole blood, sampled in connection with sensitization to the hapten diphenylcyclopropenone (DPC). These receptors were taken from a man aged 40-55 years with alopecia areata. Some clones in this sample may be carry-over from other donors' samples.

This clonotype was observed a handful of times. The CDR3 bases are TGTGCCAGCAGCTTCAGCGGGCCACTTGCCTACGAGCAGTACTTC. Its protein product is CASSFSGPLAYEQYF. The genes are TRBV7-2 and TRBJ2-7; D is perhaps TRBD2 (6 bases). Germline CDR1 SGHTA, CDR2 FQGNSA. V lost 3 bases and J 2 bases, leaving 14 bases between the germline ends. CDR3 length equals 15 residues.

Comment on this clonotype: A read error may account for a junction end that differs from germline. The V gene is TRBV7-2, the J gene TRBJ1-2; maybe TRBD1 (6 bases). CDR3 size: 15 residues. Germline loops: CDR1 SGHTA, CDR2 FQGNSA. The CDR3 reads CASSLTQQGWGGYNF. CDR3 DNA sequence: TGTGCCAGCAGCTTAACCCAGCAGGGGTGGGGTGGCTACAACTTC.

The J gene is TRBJ1-1, the V gene TRBV12-3 or TRBV12-4, with TRBD1 identical over 7 bases. V gave up 6 bases and J gave up 3 bases; unmatched junction bases: 7. This CDR3 has 14 amino acids. The CDR3 reads CASRMTGWYTEAFF. The DNA for the CDR3 is TGTGCCAGCAGGATGACAGGGTGGTACACTGAAGCTTTCTTT.

This clonotype was counted many times. This chain uses TRBV12-3 or TRBV12-4 with TRBJ1-1; TRBD1 matches 8 bases. CDR3 length: 14 amino acids. The junction had 4 bases not matched to a gene; V was cut back by 1 base and J by 6 bases. The chain's CDR3 is CASSLGQGTAEAFF. The DNA for the CDR3 is TGTGCCAGCAGTTTAGGACAGGGGACGGCTGAAGCTTTCTTT.

The chain's CDR3 is CATSDQTGADITGELFF. The DNA of the CDR3 is TGTGCCACCAGTGATCAAACAGGGGCCGATATCACCGGGGAGCTGTTTTTT. This chain uses TRBV24-1 with TRBJ2-2; 7 positions match TRBD1. The CDR3 runs to 17 residues. The germline gives CDR1 KGHDR, CDR2 SFDVKD. V was pared by 3 bases and J by 4 bases, with 10 bases of the junction left unmatched.

This clonotype was observed many times. The chain employs TRBV5-1 and TRBJ2-3; tentative D call: TRBD1 (6 bases). V lost 4 bases and J 0 bases, leaving 9 bases between the germline ends. This CDR3 region has 14 residues. The germline CDR1 and CDR2 sequences are SGHRS and YFSETQ. CDR3 sequence reads: CASSIGQSTDTQYF. In DNA form, the CDR3 reads TGCGCCAGCAGCATAGGACAGAGCACAGATACGCAGTATTTT.

This clonotype was picked up many times. V gene TRBV5-5 combines with J gene TRBJ1-4; D gene ambiguous. Germline V gene sequence: CDR1 SGHKS, CDR2 YYEKEE (reference sequence). V shed 4 bases and J shed 6 bases, with 16 bases lying between them. This CDR3 spans 15 amino acids. CDR3 bases: TGTGCCAGCAGCGTACCTAGGGATTGGGATGAAAAACTGTTTTTT. Protein product: CASSVPRDWDEKLFF.

This clonotype appeared a few times. V and J are TRBV11-2 and TRBJ2-1, with D perhaps being TRBD1 or TRBD2 (5 bases each). This CDR3 region has 15 residues. Germline values: CDR1 SGHAT, CDR2 FQNNGV. The V end was cut by 5 bases, the J end by 2 bases, with 13 bases between. The CDR3 nucleotides are TGTGCCAGCAGCAACCGGGACGGGACCTACAATGAGCAGTTCTTC. This gives the protein CASSNRDGTYNEQFF. Using reference TRBV11-2 and TRBJ2-1 for the parts outside the CDR3, the full variable domain is EAGVAQSPRYKIIEKRQSVAFWCNPISGHATLYWYQQILGQGPKLLIQFQNNGVVDDSQLPKDRFSAERLKGVDSTLKIQPAKLEDSAVYLCASSNRDGTYNEQFFGPGTRLTVL.

The V and J genes are TRBV5-5 and TRBJ1-2; a possible D gene is TRBD1 (6 bases). The CDR3 spans 17 residues. With 4 bases removed from V and 4 bases from J, the gap between germline ends came to 23 bases. The V gene's germline CDR1 is SGHKS and CDR2 YYEKEE (reference sequence). CDR3: CASSPSPAGGSSYGYTF. The DNA of the CDR3 is TGTGCCAGCAGCCCGTCTCCGGCGGGGGGCAGCTCCTATGGCTACACCTTC.

This clonotype was picked up many times. The rearrangement uses TRBV18 and TRBJ1-1; D may be TRBD1 (6 bases). Germline lookup yields CDR1 KGHSH and CDR2 LQKENI. Between the trimmed V and J ends, which lost 5 bases and 2 bases, there was a span of 9 bases. CDR3 length equals 13 residues. The CDR3 bases are TGTGCCAGCTCAGCGACAGGTAACACTGAAGCTTTCTTT. Translation gives CASSATGNTEAFF.

This clonotype was observed a few times. J is TRBJ1-1 and V is TRBV14; D is ambiguous. The CDR3 has 13 amino acids. In germline, CDR1 is SGHDN, CDR2 FVKESK. V lost 2 bases and J lost 5, with 9 bases in between. The CDR3 sequence is CASSQSVGTEAFF. CDR3 coding DNA: TGTGCCAGCAGCCAATCTGTGGGTACTGAAGCTTTCTTT.

This rearrangement joins TRBV7-9 to TRBJ2-1, with a tentative D call TRBD1 (6 bases). Trimming cost V 7 bases and J 8 bases, with 18 bases left between them. Germline assignment: CDR1 SEHNR and CDR2 FQNEAQ (reference sequence). The CDR3 is made up of 14 amino acids. CDR3 bases: TGTGCCAGCACCCCGGGTAGCAGGGGAGATGAGCAGTTCTTC. This sequence encodes CASTPGSRGDEQFF.

The chain employs TRBV20-1 and TRBJ1-5; 8 bases match TRBD1. CDR3 length: 15 residues. The V gene's germline CDR1 is DFQATT and CDR2 SNEGSKA (reference sequence). V lost 6 bases and J lost 0; bases outside the gene matches: 7. The CDR3 spells CSALTGVNSNQPQHF. For the CDR3, the DNA is TGCAGTGCCCTGACAGGGGTGAATAGCAATCAGCCCCAGCATTTT.

This chain links TRBV5-1 with TRBJ2-3; TRBD2 aligns across 10 bases. The V and J ends lost 1 base and 5 bases, in that order; junction bases with no gene match: 10. Per germline, CDR1 SGHRS and CDR2 YFSETQ. This CDR3 region has 17 residues. CDR3 sequence: CASSLLRLAGPGDTQYF. The CDR3 DNA reads TGCGCCAGCAGCTTGTTACGACTAGCGGGCCCTGGAGATACGCAGTATTTT.

J is TRBJ2-1 and V is TRBV12-3 or TRBV12-4, with D possibly called TRBD1 or TRBD2 (5 bases each). The V end lost 6 bases, the J end lost 4 bases, and 13 bases lay between the germline ends. The length of the CDR3 is 14 residues. In nucleotides, the CDR3 is TGTGCCAGCAGCCTGAGGGGACGGTACAATGAGCAGTTCTTC. As protein: CASSLRGRYNEQFF.

The chain couples TRBV2 to TRBJ2-2, with 10 bases fitting TRBD2. V was clipped by 2 bases and J by 5 bases; unmatched bases: 2. The CDR3 loop spans 15 amino acids. In germline, CDR1 is SNHLY, CDR2 FYNNEI. This CDR3 is CASSELAGGTGELFF. The CDR3 DNA follows: TGTGCCAGCAGTGAATTAGCGGGAGGAACCGGGGAGCTGTTTTTT.

This clonotype was seen only a few times. This chain joins TRBV6-5 and TRBJ2-6; D might be TRBD2 (6 bases). The length of the CDR3 is 23 residues. Looked up from germline, CDR1 is MNHEY and CDR2 is SVGAGI. Trimming pared 0 bases from V and 0 bases from J, leaving 27 bases between. The CDR3 bases are TGTGCCAGCAGTTACTCCCCCCCCAGGACTCGCCCTCAGACTAGCTCTGGGGCCAACGTCCTGACTTTC. It is translated as CASSYSPPRTRPQTSSGANVLTF.